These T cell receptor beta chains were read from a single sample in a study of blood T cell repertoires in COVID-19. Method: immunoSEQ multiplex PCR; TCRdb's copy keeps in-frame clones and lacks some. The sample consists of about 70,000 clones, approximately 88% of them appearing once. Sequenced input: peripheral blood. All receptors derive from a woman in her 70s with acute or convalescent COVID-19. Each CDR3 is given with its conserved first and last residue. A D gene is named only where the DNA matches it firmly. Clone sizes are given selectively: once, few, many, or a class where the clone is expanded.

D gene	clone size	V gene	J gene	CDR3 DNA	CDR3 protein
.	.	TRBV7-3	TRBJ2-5	TGTGCCAGCAGCTCCGGGACAAGAGAGACCCAGTACTTC	CASSSGTRETQYF
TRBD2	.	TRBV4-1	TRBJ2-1	TGCGCCAGCAGCCAAGAGGCTAGCGGGAGGGGGTTGGATGAGCAGTTCTTC	CASSQEASGRGLDEQFF
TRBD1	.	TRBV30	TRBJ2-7	TGTGCCTGGAAGAAAGGGACAGGGGCAACCTACGAGCAGTACTTC	CAWKKGTGATYEQYF
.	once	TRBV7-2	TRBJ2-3	TGTGCCAGCAGCTTAGGTTATAGCACAGATACGCAGTATTTT	CASSLGYSTDTQYF
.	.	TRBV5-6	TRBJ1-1	TGTGCCAGCAGCTTCGCAGGGGCCAGGTTGAACACTGAAGCTTTCTTT	CASSFAGARLNTEAFF
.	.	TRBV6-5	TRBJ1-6	TGTGCCAGCAGTTATGCGGGGTCATATAATTCACCCCTCCACTTT	CASSYAGSYNSPLHF
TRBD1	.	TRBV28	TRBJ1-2	TGTGCCAGCAGTGGGTTAGGACAGGCTTATGGCTACACCTTC	CASSGLGQAYGYTF
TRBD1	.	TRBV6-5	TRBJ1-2	TGTGCCAGCTCCACAGGGGGCCTTAACTATGGCTACACCTTC	CASSTGGLNYGYTF
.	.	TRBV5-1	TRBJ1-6	TGCGCCAGCAGCTTGGTTAGCGATAATTCACCCCTCCACTTT	CASSLVSDNSPLHF
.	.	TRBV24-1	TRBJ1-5	TGTGCCACCAGTGACCGTACAGGGACCGGGGATGCCCAGCATTTT	CATSDRTGTGDAQHF
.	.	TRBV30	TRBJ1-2	TGTGCCTGGAAGTCCGGGACACACGGCTATGGCTACACCTTC	CAWKSGTHGYGYTF
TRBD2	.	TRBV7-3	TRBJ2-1	TGTGCCAGCAGCTTTCTAGCGGGAGGCTCCAATGAGCAGTTCTTC	CASSFLAGGSNEQFF
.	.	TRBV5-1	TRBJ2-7	TGCGCCAGCAGCTTGGACCGCAGCGGTACTTCCTACGAGCAGTACTTC	CASSLDRSGTSYEQYF
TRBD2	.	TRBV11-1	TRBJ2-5	TGTGCCAGCAGCTTAGGAAGTAGCGGGGGTGAGACCCAGTACTTC	CASSLGSSGGETQYF
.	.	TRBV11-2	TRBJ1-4	TGTGCCAGCAGCTTCGGGGGTCTAAGTGAAAAACTGTTTTTT	CASSFGGLSEKLFF
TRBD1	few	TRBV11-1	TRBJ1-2	TGTGCCAGCAGCTACCGACAGGGTCGTGACTACACCTTC	CASSYRQGRDYTF
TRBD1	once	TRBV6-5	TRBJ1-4	TGTGCCACGTCCGGGACAGGGCTTGAAAAACTGTTTTTT	CATSGTGLEKLFF
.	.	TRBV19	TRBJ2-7	TGTGCCAGTAGTATTGGGGGCACCCGAGGGGGCGAGCAGTACTTC	CASSIGGTRGGEQYF
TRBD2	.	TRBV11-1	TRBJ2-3	TGTGCCAGCAGCCTGACTAGCGGGATGGTCACAGATACGCAGTATTTT	CASSLTSGMVTDTQYF